Listed here are 16 T cell receptor beta chains from one sample, sequenced in a study of shared clonotypes between healthy human individuals. Produced via immunoSEQ multiplex PCR; TCRdb's table is partial and in-frame only. The sample contains approximately 2,300,000 clones, 92% of which appear only once. Material for sequencing was naive CD4+ T cells from PBMCs. Subset here: CD45RA+ positively selected. The receptor set was obtained from a man aged 18 to 29 in good health. Some clones in this sample may be carry-over from other donors' samples.

This chain joins TRBV6-6 and TRBJ2-4; D perhaps matches TRBD2 (6 bases). The germline V gene encodes CDR1 MNHNY and CDR2 SVGAGI (reference sequence). CDR3 length: 11 amino acids. Trimming stripped 6 bases from V and 7 bases from J, with 7 bases between. For the CDR3, the DNA is TGTGCCAGCAGCGGAGGGAACATTCAGTACTTC. Its protein is CASSGGNIQYF.

This clone was found once. This sequence joins TRBV5-6 and TRBJ2-5; maybe TRBD1 (6 bases). Germline V gives CDR1 SGHDT, CDR2 YYEEEE. V was pared by 1 base and J by 5 bases, with 9 bases between. This CDR3 spans 13 amino acids. CDR3: CASSLTGLETQYF. For the CDR3, the DNA is TGTGCCAGCAGCTTGACAGGGCTGGAGACCCAGTACTTC.

CDR3 sequence reads: CATSRDVTGDYGYTF. The CDR3 bases are TGTGCCACCAGCAGAGATGTAACAGGGGACTATGGCTACACCTTC. The chain combines TRBV15 with TRBJ1-2; 7 bases agree with TRBD1. Germline V gene data show CDR1 as LNHNV and CDR2 as YYDKDF (reference sequence). The CDR3 runs to 15 residues. The V segment lost 0 bases and the J segment 3 bases; nucleotides outside the gene matches: 4.

This chain connects TRBV27 to TRBJ2-7, with 7 bases identical to TRBD1. The CDR3 has 13 amino acids. The germline V gene encodes CDR1 MNHEY and CDR2 SMNVEV (reference sequence). V was pared by 3 bases and J by 5 bases, with 4 bases of the junction left unmatched. The CDR3, as DNA: TGTGCCAGCAGTTTCGACAGGGCGGACGAGCAGTACTTC. Its protein product is CASSFDRADEQYF.

This clone was observed once. The rearrangement uses TRBV6-5 and TRBJ2-4; D may be TRBD2 (7 bases). This CDR3 has 15 residues. In germline, CDR1 is MNHEY, CDR2 SVGAGI. The V and J ends lost 5 bases and 0 bases respectively, with 11 bases between them. The chain's CDR3 is CASSRGGGAKNIQYF. The DNA of the CDR3 is TGTGCCAGCAGTCGGGGAGGGGGAGCCAAAAACATTCAGTACTTC.

As for this clone: Other DNA sequences in this specimen translate into the identical CDR3. The V call is TRBV9, the J call TRBJ1-5; D uncertain. Germline V gene lookup returns CDR1 SGDLS and CDR2 YYNGEE. The CDR3 spans 14 residues. V lost 2 bases and J 0 bases, leaving 6 bases between the germline ends. CDR3: CASSVDGSNQPQHF. DNA for the CDR3: TGTGCCAGCAGCGTGGACGGTAGCAATCAGCCCCAGCATTTT. Full variable domain (missing parts from reference TRBV9 and TRBJ1-5): DSGVTQTPKHLITATGQRVTLRCSPRSGDLSVYWYQQSLDQGLQFLIQYYNGEERAKGNILERFSAQQFPDLHSELNLSSLELGDSALYFCASSVDGSNQPQHFGDGTRLSIL.

As to this clone: The sample carries other DNA sequences with the same CDR3. This chain links TRBV7-2 with TRBJ2-1; D gene uncertain. CDR3 length: 13 amino acids. The V end lost 0 bases, the J end lost 6 bases, and 6 bases lay between the germline ends. Germline loops: CDR1 SGHTA, CDR2 FQGNSA. The CDR3 is CASSLAGSNEQFF. The DNA for the CDR3 is TGTGCCAGCAGCTTAGCGGGAAGCAATGAGCAGTTCTTC.

The J gene is TRBJ2-6, the V gene TRBV5-4, with 7 bases fitting TRBD1. Germline V gene data show CDR1 as SGHNT and CDR2 as YYREEE (reference sequence). This CDR3 contains 17 residues. V lost 5 bases to trimming and J lost 1 base; unmatched junction nucleotides: 9. CDR3 residues: CASRTGTAVSGANVLTF. In DNA, the CDR3 is TGTGCCAGCAGGACCGGGACAGCGGTTTCTGGGGCCAACGTCCTGACTTTC. The whole variable domain, remainder taken from reference TRBV5-4 and TRBJ2-6, is ETGVTQSPTHLIKTRGQQVTLRCSSQSGHNTVSWYQQALGQGPQFIFQYYREEENGRGNFPPRFSGLQFPNYSSELNVNALELDDSALYLCASRTGTAVSGANVLTFGAGSRLTVL.

Comments on this clone: Other DNA sequences in this sample translate to the same CDR3. V and J are TRBV2 and TRBJ2-2; 8 bases map to TRBD1. Germline V gene lookup returns CDR1 SNHLY and CDR2 FYNNEI. The CDR3 contains 14 residues. With 6 bases clipped from V and 4 bases from J, the junction kept 4 bases outside the gene matches. DNA of the CDR3: TGTGCCAGCAGGGGGACAGGCACCACCGGGGAGCTGTTTTTT. It specifies CASRGTGTTGELFF.

The chain links TRBV5-4 to TRBJ1-1; the D is unclear. Germline V gene data show CDR1 as SGHNT and CDR2 as YYREEE (reference sequence). The CDR3 is 14 amino acids. V lost 2 bases to trimming and J lost 4 bases, with 12 bases between them. CDR3 in amino acids: CASSFGSLGTEAFF. The CDR3 DNA is TGTGCCAGCAGCTTTGGCAGTCTAGGCACTGAAGCTTTCTTT. Together with reference TRBV5-4 and TRBJ1-1, the CDR3 gives the full variable domain: ETGVTQSPTHLIKTRGQQVTLRCSSQSGHNTVSWYQQALGQGPQFIFQYYREEENGRGNFPPRFSGLQFPNYSSELNVNALELDDSALYLCASSFGSLGTEAFFGQGTRLTVV.

This clone was counted once. The rearrangement links TRBV18 to TRBJ2-7; 11 nucleotides agree with TRBD1. The germline V gene has CDR1 KGHSH and CDR2 LQKENI. The trim removed 5 bases at V and 3 bases at J, leaving 9 bases unmatched. This CDR3 spans 16 amino acids. The CDR3 spells CASSRTGGGGIYEQYF. CDR3 coding DNA: TGTGCCAGCTCAAGGACAGGGGGCGGCGGGATCTACGAGCAGTACTTC.

This chain uses TRBV5-1 with TRBJ2-5, with TRBD2 matching 12 bases. The CDR3 totals 16 residues. Germline CDR1 is SGHRS and CDR2 is YFSETQ. The V gene end was trimmed by 4 bases and the J gene end by 5 bases; junction bases not matched to a gene: 9. The CDR3 DNA reads as TGCGCCAGCAGCCCTCTGACTAGCGGGAGTGGCGAGACCCAGTACTTC. Amino acids: CASSPLTSGSGETQYF.

The chain's CDR3 is CASSRTNRGEVYGYTF. CDR3 coding DNA: TGTGCCAGCAGTCGTACTAACAGGGGTGAGGTCTATGGCTACACCTTC. The rearrangement links TRBV28 to TRBJ1-2, with 7 positions matching TRBD1. In germline, CDR1 is MDHEN, CDR2 SYDVKM. The junction had 13 bases not matched to a gene; V was cut back by 5 bases and J by 4 bases. The CDR3 consists of 16 residues.

The chain joins TRBV21-1 to TRBJ1-1; the D call of TRBD1 is as the table states it, not checked on the DNA. TRBV21-1 is described as a pseudogene. CDR3 size: 15 residues. CDR3 in amino acids: CASSKEQGGNTEAFF. In nucleotides, the CDR3 is TGTGCCAGCAGCAAAGAGCAGGGCGGGAACACTGAAGCTTTCTTT.

The V and J genes are TRBV27 and TRBJ1-5, with 12 positions matching TRBD1. The V segment lost 3 bases and the J segment 7 bases; nucleotides outside the gene matches: 7. The CDR3 runs to 16 residues. From germline, CDR1 is MNHEY and CDR2 SMNVEV (reference sequence). The CDR3 nucleotides are TGTGCCAGCAGTTTCGTTGGGACAGGGGGCTTGCAGCCCCAGCATTTT. Its protein product is CASSFVGTGGLQPQHF.

This clone is a singleton in its sample. V usage is TRBV4-1 and J usage is TRBJ1-1, with D possibly TRBD1 on 5 matching bases. The germline gives CDR1 MGHRA, CDR2 YSYEKL. Trimming shortened V by 1 base and J by 8 bases, and 17 bases separated the two germline ends. The CDR3 has 15 amino acids. CDR3 protein: CASSQGDFRTKEAFF. The DNA of the CDR3 is TGCGCCAGCAGCCAAGGGGACTTTAGGACAAAAGAAGCTTTCTTT.